Below, one TCR beta chain is given with its context. Next came a second PCR, run for about 6 to 11 cycles, which used a sample-barcoded 5' primer along with a J-beta primer mix. TCRdb re-called the 5' RACE reads through MiXCR, storing one row per CDR3 protein. This sample has about 400,000 distinct CDR3 sequences, with approximately 51% found just once. The CDR3 consists of 13 residues. Trimming left V 6 bases short and J 4 bases short, with 12 bases between. Germline V gene sequence: CDR1 ENHRY, CDR2 SYGVKD. This sample is drawn from a study of blood T cells in healthy people across ages. J is TRBJ1-2 and V is TRBV10-3, with D perhaps matching TRBD1 (5 bases). The TCR originated in a man aged 60-69 years in good health. Sequencing was done on a sample of blood. CDR3 loop: CAISLTGSYGYTF. In nucleotides, the CDR3 is TGTGCCATCAGCCTCACAGGAAGCTATGGCTACACCTTC.